This TCR beta chain is drawn from a study of T cell responses to AZD1222 COVID-19 vaccine. At the level of the study: Pooled samples include second doses given at about 4 or 12 weeks. The study's findings and limits: Donors were largely white British and mainly female; clonal diversity was possibly underestimated.

Sequenced by immunoSEQ multiplex PCR; TCRdb stores in-frame clones only, minus some. The table records about 120,000 clones, about 90% of them present only once. Trimming took 10 bases from V and 5 from J, leaving 14 bases between them. Germline lookup yields CDR1 SNHLY and CDR2 FYNNEI. The CDR3 spans 12 residues. To note about this clone: Its target is unknown.

This chain links TRBV2 with TRBJ2-5; a possible D gene is TRBD2 (6 bases). Sample: peripheral blood, taken on day 0 of AZD1222 vaccination. The sequence came from an adult in good health. CDR3: CATSRREETQYF. The CDR3 nucleotides read TGTGCCACTTCCCGGAGGGAGGAGACCCAGTACTTC.